The clone carrying this TCR beta chain was seen a few times. Investigators reverse transcribed all isolated RNA, so they sequenced expressed TCRB transcripts. Clones were read by immunoSEQ multiplex PCR, and TCRdb kept only the in-frame ones, dropping some. The sample consists of around 280,000 clones, around 7.8% of them appearing once. Germline CDR1 is SQVTM and CDR2 is ANQGSEA. The CDR3 sequence is 13 residues long. V was shortened by 8 bases and J by 5 bases, with 18 bases between the two germline ends. The data belong to a study of beta chain features in type 1 diabetes. Study-wide context: When patients were set against healthy donors, age, gender and cell yields were similar. Sorted cells numbering around 100,000,000 were examined across all samples.

CD45RO/CCR7/CD25/CD127/CD95/CD27 staining was used to isolate CD4+ naive, central memory, regulatory and stem cell-like memory cells by sorting. The chain links TRBV29-1 to TRBJ2-5; D possibly corresponds to TRBD1 (5 bases). The sequence was collected from a young woman in good health. Sample: central memory CD4+ T cells from blood. CDR3 in DNA: TGCAGCCTTACGGTCGGGTCAGGGGAGACCCAGTACTTC. This translates into CSLTVGSGETQYF.